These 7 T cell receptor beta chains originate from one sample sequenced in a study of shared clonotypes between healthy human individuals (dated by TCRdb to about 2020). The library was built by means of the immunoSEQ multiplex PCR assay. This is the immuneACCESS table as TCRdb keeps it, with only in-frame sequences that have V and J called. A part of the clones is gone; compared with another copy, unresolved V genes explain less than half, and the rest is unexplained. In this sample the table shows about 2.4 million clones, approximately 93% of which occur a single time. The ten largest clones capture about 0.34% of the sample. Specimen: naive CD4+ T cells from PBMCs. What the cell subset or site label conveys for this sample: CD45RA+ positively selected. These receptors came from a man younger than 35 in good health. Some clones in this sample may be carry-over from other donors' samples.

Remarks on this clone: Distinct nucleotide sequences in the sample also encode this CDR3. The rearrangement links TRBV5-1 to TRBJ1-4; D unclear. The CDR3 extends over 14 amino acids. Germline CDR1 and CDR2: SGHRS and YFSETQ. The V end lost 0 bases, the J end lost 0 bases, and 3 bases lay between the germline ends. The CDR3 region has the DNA TGCGCCAGCAGCTTGGTGGCAACTAATGAAAAACTGTTTTTT. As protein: CASSLVATNEKLFF.

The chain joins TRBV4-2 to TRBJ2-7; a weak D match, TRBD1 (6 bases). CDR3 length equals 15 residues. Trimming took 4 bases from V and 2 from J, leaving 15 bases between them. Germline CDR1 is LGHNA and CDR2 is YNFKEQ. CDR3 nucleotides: TGTGCCAGCAGCCGGGCCCAGGACAGTACCTACGAGCAGTACTTC. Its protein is CASSRAQDSTYEQYF.

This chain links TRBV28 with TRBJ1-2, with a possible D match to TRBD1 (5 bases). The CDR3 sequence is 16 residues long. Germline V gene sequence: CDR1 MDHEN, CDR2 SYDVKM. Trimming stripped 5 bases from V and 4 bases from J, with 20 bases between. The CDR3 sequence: CASSGDGRTFRYGYTF. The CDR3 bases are TGTGCCAGCAGTGGGGACGGGCGGACCTTTCGCTATGGCTACACCTTC.

CDR3 sequence (DNA): TGCGCCAGCAGCTCAGCCGGGACAGGGTCAGGTGAAAAACTGTTTTTT. Translation gives CASSSAGTGSGEKLFF. V and J are TRBV5-1 and TRBJ1-4; TRBD1 matches 9 bases. The CDR3 is 16 residues long. V was pared by 3 bases and J by 7 bases, with 10 bases of the junction left unmatched. Germline CDR1 reads SGHRS; CDR2 reads YFSETQ.

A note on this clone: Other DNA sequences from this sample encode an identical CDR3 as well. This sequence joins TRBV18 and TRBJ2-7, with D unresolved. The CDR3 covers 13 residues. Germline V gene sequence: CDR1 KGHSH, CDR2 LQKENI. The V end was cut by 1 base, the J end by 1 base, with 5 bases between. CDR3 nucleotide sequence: TGTGCCAGCTCACCACAGGATTCCTACGAGCAGTACTTC. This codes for CASSPQDSYEQYF.

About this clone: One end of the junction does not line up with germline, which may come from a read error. The CDR3 loop reads CATSLGRNTEAFF. CDR3 coding DNA: TGCGCCACCAGCTTGGGGCGGAACACTGAAGCTTTCTTT. This chain joins TRBV5-1 and TRBJ1-1; D might be TRBD1 (5 bases). This CDR3 has 13 amino acids. Looked up from germline, CDR1 is SGHRS and CDR2 is YFSETQ.

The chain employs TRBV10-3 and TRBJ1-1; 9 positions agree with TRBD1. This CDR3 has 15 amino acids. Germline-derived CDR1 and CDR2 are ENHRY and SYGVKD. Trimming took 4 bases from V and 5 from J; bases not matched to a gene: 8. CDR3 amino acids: CAISGLDRGWTEAFF. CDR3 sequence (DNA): TGTGCCATCAGTGGGCTGGACAGGGGTTGGACTGAAGCTTTCTTT.